This TCR beta chain was found in a study of T-cell reconstitution after alpha-beta-depleted transplantation in children. Study-wide findings and caveats: After one year, T-cell counts and TCRbeta diversity mostly came from new T cells.

The CDR3 covers 16 residues. Trimming cost V 4 bases and J 7 bases, with 17 bases left between them. Per germline, CDR1 LGHDT and CDR2 YNNKEL (reference sequence). This sample's TCRbeta library carried unique molecular identifier barcodes. TCRdb reprocessed the PCR reads via MiXCR and lists one record per CDR3 protein. The sample has 100,000 or so distinct CDR3 sequences; about 8% are singletons. A note on this clonotype: The antigen is undetermined.

The chain has TRBV3-1 and TRBJ1-6, with a tentative D call TRBD1 (5 bases). The sequences come from PBMCs, collected before TCRalphabeta/CD19-depleted stem cell transplant. This receptor was obtained from a boy aged 2-15 years with acute lymphoblastic leukemia, due to receive a stem cell transplant. This CDR3 reads CASSPPRGGSNSPLHF. The CDR3 nucleotides read TGTGCCAGCAGCCCACCTAGGGGTGGTTCGAATTCACCCCTCCACTTT.